This TCR beta chain was found in a study of blood T cell repertoires in COVID-19. Whole-study context: COVID-19 samples from acute and convalescent phases originated in the United States, Italy and Spain. Nucleic acid was either cDNA or gDNA, and it came from T cells, B-cell-depleted T cells, or PBMCs.

As originally analysed: Amplifying reference gene primers gave estimates of nucleated cell counts. TCRdb keeps only in-frame clones here, not all; method: immunoSEQ multiplex PCR. The V and J calls and clone size are taken from that table; D and trimming were inferred from the DNA. The profile shows around 250,000 clones, roughly 86% of them singletons. CDR1 is SGHRS, CDR2 YFSETQ, per germline. V was trimmed by 0 bases and J by 8 bases, leaving 12 bases between them. The CDR3 extends over 14 amino acids. This clone was seen only a few times. The chain employs TRBV5-1 and TRBJ1-3; weak D call: TRBD1 (5 bases). The sample taken for sequencing was peripheral blood. This sequence originates from a woman in her 70s with active or convalescent COVID-19. CDR3 DNA: TGCGCCAGCAGCTTGGCCGGCTTACAGGACACCATATATTTT. Translated, it gives CASSLAGLQDTIYF.